This T cell receptor beta chain was recorded in a study of OX40 agonist ivuxolimab in advanced cancers. Study in general: The diagnoses of dose-escalation patients were hepatocellular carcinoma, melanoma, renal cell or head and neck cancer. Three patients, one with hepatocellular carcinoma and two with cutaneous melanoma, responded partially. Broader study findings: Clonal expansion by week 6 occurred in CD4+ and CD8+ blood T cells (at 0.1 to 3.0 mg/kg).

Sequencing used immunoSEQ multiplex PCR; TCRdb keeps in-frame clones, though not all of them. The data hold 70,000 to 100,000 clones, with 85% to 90% observed a single time. Excluded were patients having autoimmune disease history or systemic immunosuppression. A note on this clone: Its target is unknown.

The CDR3 spans 12 residues. The ends were cut back, 6 bases at V and 5 bases at J, with 10 bases in the middle. Germline V CDR1 and CDR2: MNHEY, SMNVEV (reference sequence). Here the sequenced sample was CD4+ or CD8+ T cells sorted from blood, taken in a trial of the OX40 agonist ivuxolimab. The V call is TRBV27, the J call TRBJ1-2; D is perhaps TRBD1 (6 bases). The sequence derives from an adult with an advanced solid tumor such as melanoma, head and neck, liver or kidney cancer. The CDR3: CASRTGDYGYTF. CDR3 bases: TGTGCCAGCAGGACAGGCGATTATGGCTACACCTTC.